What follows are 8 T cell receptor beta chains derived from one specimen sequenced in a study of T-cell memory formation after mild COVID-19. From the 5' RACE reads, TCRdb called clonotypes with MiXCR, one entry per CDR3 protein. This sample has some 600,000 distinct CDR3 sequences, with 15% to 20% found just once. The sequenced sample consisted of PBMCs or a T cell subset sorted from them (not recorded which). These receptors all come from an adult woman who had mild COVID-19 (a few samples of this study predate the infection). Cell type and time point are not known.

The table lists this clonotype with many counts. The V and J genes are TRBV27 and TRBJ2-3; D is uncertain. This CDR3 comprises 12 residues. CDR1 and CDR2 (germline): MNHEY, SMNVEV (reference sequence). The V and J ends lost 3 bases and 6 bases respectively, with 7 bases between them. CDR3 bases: TGTGCCAGCAGTTTCGGGCCGGATACGCAGTATTTT. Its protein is CASSFGPDTQYF.

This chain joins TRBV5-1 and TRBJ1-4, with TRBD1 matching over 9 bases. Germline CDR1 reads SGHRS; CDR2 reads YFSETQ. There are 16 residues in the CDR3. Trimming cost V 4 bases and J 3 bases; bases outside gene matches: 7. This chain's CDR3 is CASSRTGAVSNEKLFF. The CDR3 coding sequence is TGCGCCAGCAGCAGGACAGGGGCCGTATCTAATGAAAAACTGTTTTTT.

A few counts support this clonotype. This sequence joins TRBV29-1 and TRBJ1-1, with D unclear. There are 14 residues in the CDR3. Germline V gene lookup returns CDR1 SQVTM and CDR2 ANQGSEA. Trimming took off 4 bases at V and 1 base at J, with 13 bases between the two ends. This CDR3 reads CSVGTARRNTEAFF. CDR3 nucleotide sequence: TGCAGCGTTGGGACGGCTAGAAGGAACACTGAAGCTTTCTTT.

CDR3 in amino acids: CASSRGGRGKNEAFF. CDR3 in DNA: TGTGCCAGCAGCCGGGGGGGAAGGGGAAAAAATGAAGCTTTCTTT. This chain joins TRBV7-3 and TRBJ1-1; the D gene is possibly TRBD1 (5 bases). Trimming cost V 5 bases and J 7 bases, with 20 bases left between them. The germline CDR1 and CDR2 sequences are SGHTA and FQGTGA. This CDR3 has 15 amino acids.

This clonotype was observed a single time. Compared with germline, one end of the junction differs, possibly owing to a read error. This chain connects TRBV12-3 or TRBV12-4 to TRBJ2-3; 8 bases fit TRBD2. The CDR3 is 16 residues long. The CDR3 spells CTSSLTPAGEDYTQYF. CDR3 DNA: TGTACCAGCAGTTTAACCCCAGCGGGAGAGGATTATACGCAGTATTTT.

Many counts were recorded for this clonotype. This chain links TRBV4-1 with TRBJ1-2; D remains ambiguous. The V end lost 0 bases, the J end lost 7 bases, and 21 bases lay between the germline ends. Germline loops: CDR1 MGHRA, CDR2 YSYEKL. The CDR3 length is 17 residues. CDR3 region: CASSQDLSPASWGGYTF. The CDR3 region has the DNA TGCGCCAGCAGCCAAGACCTTTCGCCTGCCAGTTGGGGTGGCTACACCTTC.

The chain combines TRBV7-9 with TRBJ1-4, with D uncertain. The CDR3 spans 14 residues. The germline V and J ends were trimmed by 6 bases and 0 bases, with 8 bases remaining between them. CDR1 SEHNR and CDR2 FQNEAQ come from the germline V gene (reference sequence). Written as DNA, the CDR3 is TGTGCCAGCAGATGGGGTACAACTAATGAAAAACTGTTTTTT. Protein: CASRWGTTNEKLFF.

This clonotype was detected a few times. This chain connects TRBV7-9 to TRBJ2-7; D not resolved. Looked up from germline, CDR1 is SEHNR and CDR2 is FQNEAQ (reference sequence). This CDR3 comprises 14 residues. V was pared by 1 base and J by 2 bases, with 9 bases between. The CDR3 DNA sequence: TGTGCCAGCAGCTTAGGCTACAAAACCTACGAGCAGTACTTC. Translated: CASSLGYKTYEQYF.